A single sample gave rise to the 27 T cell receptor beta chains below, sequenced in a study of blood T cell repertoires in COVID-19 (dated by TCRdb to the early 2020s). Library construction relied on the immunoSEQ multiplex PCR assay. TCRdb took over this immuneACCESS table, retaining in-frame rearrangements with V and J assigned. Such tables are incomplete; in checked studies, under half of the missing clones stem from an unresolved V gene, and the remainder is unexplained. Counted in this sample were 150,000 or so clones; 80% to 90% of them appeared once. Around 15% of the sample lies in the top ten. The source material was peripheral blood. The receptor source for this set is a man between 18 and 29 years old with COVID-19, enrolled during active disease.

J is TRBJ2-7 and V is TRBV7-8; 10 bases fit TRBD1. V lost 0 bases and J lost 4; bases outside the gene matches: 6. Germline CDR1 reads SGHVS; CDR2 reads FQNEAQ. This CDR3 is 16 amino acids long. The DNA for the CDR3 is TGTGCCAGCAGCTTAGCAGGGGGACAGGGGCGATACGAGCAGTACTTC. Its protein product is CASSLAGGQGRYEQYF.

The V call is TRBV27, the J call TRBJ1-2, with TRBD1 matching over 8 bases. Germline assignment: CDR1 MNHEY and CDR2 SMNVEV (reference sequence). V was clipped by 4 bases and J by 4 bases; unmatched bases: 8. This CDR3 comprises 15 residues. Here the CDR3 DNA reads TGTGCCAGCAGTTCCCTCGACAGGGGCTCCTATGGCTACACCTTC. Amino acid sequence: CASSSLDRGSYGYTF.

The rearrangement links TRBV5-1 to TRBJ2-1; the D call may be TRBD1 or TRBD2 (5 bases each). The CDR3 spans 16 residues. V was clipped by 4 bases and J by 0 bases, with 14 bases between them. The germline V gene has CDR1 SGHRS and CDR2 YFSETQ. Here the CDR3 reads CASSMGRSTSYNEQFF. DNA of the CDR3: TGCGCCAGCAGCATGGGACGGAGTACCTCCTACAATGAGCAGTTCTTC.

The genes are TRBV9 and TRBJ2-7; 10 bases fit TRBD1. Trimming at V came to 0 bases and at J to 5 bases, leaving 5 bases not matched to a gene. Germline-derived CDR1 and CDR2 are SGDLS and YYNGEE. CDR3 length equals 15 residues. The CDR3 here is CASSVGVGTGDEQYF. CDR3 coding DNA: TGTGCCAGCAGCGTAGGGGTAGGGACAGGGGACGAGCAGTACTTC.

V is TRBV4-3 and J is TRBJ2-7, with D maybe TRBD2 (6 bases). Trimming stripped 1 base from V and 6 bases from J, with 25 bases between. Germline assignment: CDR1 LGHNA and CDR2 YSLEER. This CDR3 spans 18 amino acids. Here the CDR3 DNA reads TGCGCCAGCAGCCAAGCCCGCTCCCTAGCGACCCCCTCCACCGAGCAGTACTTC. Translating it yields CASSQARSLATPSTEQYF.

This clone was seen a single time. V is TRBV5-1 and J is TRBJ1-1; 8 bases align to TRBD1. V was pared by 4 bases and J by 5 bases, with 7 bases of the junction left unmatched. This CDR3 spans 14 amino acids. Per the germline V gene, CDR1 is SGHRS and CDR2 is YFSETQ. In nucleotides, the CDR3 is TGCGCCAGCAGCGCCGGGACAGGACAAACTGAAGCTTTCTTT. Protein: CASSAGTGQTEAFF.

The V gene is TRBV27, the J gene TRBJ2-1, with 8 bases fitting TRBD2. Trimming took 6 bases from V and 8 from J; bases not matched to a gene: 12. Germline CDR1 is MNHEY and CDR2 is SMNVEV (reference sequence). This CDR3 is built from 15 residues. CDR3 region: CASSPQSGSNYEQFF. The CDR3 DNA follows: TGTGCCAGCAGCCCGCAAAGCGGGAGTAACTATGAGCAGTTCTTC.

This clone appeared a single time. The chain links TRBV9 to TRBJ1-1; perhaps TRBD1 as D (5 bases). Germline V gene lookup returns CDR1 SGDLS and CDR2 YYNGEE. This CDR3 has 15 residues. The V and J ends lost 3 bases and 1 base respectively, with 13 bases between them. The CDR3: CASSGTGLPNTEAFF. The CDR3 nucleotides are TGTGCCAGCAGCGGAACGGGACTCCCGAACACTGAAGCTTTCTTT.

The CDR3 coding sequence is TGCGCCAGCAGCCAACAGCGGGAGGCGCAAGAGACCCAGTACTTC. Its protein product is CASSQQREAQETQYF. The chain recombines TRBV4-3 with TRBJ2-5; 9 bases are shared with TRBD2. After removal of 2 bases from V and 2 bases from J, the junction contained 3 bases not matched to a gene. This CDR3 comprises 15 residues. Per the germline V gene, CDR1 is LGHNA and CDR2 is YSLEER.

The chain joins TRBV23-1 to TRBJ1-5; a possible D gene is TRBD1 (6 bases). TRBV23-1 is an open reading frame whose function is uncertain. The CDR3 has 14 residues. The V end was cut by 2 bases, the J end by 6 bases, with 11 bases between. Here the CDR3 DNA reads TGCGCCAGCAGTCAAGGCAGGGGTTCTCAGCCCCAGCATTTT. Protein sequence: CASSQGRGSQPQHF.

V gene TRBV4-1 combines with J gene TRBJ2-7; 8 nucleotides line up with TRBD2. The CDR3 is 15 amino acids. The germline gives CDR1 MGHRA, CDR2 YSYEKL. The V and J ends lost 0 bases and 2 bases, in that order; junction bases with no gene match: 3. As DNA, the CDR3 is TGCGCCAGCAGCCAAGAGGCGGGAGGACCCTACGAGCAGTACTTC. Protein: CASSQEAGGPYEQYF.

The chain's CDR3 is CASSKEDRGPEETQYF. The CDR3 nucleotides are TGTGCCAGTAGTAAGGAGGACAGGGGGCCTGAAGAGACCCAGTACTTC. This sequence joins TRBV19 and TRBJ2-5; 11 positions match TRBD1. J lost 3 bases, V lost 4 bases, and 7 bases had no gene match. This CDR3 comprises 16 residues. Germline V lookup: CDR1 LNHDA, CDR2 SQIVND (reference sequence).

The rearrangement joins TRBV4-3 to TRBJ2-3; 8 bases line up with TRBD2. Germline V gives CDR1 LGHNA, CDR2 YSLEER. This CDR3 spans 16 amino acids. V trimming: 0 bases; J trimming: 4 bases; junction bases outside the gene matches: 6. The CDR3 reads CASSQEAAGGADTQYF. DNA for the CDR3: TGCGCCAGCAGCCAAGAGGCCGCGGGAGGTGCAGATACGCAGTATTTT.

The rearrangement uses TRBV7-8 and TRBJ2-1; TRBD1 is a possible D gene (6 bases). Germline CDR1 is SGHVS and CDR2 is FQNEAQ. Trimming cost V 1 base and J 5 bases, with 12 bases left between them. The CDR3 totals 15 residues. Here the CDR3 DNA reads TGTGCCAGCAGCTTAGGGGCAGGGGCCCACAATGAGCAGTTCTTC. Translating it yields CASSLGAGAHNEQFF. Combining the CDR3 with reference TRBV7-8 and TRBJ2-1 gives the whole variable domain GAGVSQSPRYKVAKRGQDVALRCDPISGHVSLFWYQQALGQGPEFLTYFQNEAQLDKSGLPSDRFFAERPEGSVSTLKIQRTQQEDSAVYLCASSLGAGAHNEQFFGPGTRLTVL.

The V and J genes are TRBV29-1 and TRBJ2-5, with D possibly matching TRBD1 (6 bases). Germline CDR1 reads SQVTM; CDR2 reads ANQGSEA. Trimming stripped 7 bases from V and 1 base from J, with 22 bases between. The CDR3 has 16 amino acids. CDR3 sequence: CSAIPPLDRIQETQYF. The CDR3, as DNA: TGCAGCGCCATCCCACCCCTCGACAGGATCCAAGAGACCCAGTACTTC.

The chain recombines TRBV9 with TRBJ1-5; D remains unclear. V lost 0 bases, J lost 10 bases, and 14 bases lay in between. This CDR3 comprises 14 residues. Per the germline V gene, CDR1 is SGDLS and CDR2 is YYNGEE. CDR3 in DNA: TGTGCCAGCAGCGTAGGGAACGGAGGGAAACCCCAGCATTTT. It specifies CASSVGNGGKPQHF. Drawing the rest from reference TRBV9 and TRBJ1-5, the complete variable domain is DSGVTQTPKHLITATGQRVTLRCSPRSGDLSVYWYQQSLDQGLQFLIQYYNGEERAKGNILERFSAQQFPDLHSELNLSSLELGDSALYFCASSVGNGGKPQHFGDGTRLSIL.

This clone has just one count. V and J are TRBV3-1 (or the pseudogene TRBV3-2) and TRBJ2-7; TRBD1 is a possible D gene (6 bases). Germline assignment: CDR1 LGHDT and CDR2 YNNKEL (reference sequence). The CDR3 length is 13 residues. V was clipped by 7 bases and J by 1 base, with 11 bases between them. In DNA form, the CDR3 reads TGTGCCAGCACCATAACAGGGTCCTACGAGCAGTACTTC. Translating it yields CASTITGSYEQYF.

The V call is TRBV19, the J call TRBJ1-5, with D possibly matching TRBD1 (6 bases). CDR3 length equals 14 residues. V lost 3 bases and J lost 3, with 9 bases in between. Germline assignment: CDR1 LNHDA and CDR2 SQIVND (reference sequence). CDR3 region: CASSIGTPNQPQHF. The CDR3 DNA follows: TGTGCCAGTAGTATTGGGACACCCAATCAGCCCCAGCATTTT.

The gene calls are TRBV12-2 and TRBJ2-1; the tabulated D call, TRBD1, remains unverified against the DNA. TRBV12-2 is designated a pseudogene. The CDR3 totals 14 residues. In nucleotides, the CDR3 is TGTGCAAGTCGCTTGGGACAGGGGGACGATGAGCAGTTCTTC. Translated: CASRLGQGDDEQFF.

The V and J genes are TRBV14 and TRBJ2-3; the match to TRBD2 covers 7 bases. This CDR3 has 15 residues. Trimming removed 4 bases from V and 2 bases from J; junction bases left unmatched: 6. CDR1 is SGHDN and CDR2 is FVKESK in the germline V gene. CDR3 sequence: CASSREGFSTDTQYF. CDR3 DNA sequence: TGTGCCAGCAGCCGGGAGGGGTTCTCCACAGATACGCAGTATTTT.

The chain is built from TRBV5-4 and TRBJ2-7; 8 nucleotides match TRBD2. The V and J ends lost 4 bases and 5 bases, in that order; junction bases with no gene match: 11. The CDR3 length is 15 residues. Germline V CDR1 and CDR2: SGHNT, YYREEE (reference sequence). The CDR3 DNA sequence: TGTGCCAGCAGCCGGGGGGGCGGCAGGGTAAACGAGCAGTACTTC. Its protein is CASSRGGGRVNEQYF.

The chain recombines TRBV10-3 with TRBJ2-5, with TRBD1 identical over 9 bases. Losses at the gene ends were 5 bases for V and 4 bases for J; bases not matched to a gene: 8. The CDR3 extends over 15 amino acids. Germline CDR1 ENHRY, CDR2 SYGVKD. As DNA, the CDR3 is TGTGCCATCAGTCCCAGGGACAGGGCGGCAGAGACCCAGTACTTC. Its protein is CAISPRDRAAETQYF.

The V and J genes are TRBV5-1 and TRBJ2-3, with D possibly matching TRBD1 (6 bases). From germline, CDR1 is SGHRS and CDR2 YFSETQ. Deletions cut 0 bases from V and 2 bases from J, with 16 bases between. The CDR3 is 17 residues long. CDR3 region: CASSLAGVFSATDTQYF. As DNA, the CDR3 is TGCGCCAGCAGCTTGGCAGGGGTTTTCAGCGCCACAGATACGCAGTATTTT.

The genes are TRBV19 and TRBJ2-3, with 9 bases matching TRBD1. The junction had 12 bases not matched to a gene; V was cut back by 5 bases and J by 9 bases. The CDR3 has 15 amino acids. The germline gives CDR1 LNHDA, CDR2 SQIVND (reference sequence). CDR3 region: CASSGYRGRNRTQYF. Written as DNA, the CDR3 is TGTGCCAGTAGTGGATACAGGGGGCGCAACCGAACGCAGTATTTT.

CDR3 DNA: TGTGCCAGCAGTTTTCTCAGGGTGAGGACTGAAGCTTTCTTT. Encoded protein: CASSFLRVRTEAFF. This chain links TRBV28 with TRBJ1-1; D may be TRBD1 (5 bases). The CDR3 length is 14 residues. V was trimmed by 3 bases and J by 5 bases, leaving 13 bases between them. Germline CDR1 and CDR2: MDHEN and SYDVKM.

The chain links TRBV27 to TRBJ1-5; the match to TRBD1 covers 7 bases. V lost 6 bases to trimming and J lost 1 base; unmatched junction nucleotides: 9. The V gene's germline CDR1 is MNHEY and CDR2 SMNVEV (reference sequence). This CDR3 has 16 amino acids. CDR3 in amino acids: CASRRMGTASNQPQHF. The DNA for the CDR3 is TGTGCCAGCAGACGAATGGGGACAGCCAGCAATCAGCCCCAGCATTTT.

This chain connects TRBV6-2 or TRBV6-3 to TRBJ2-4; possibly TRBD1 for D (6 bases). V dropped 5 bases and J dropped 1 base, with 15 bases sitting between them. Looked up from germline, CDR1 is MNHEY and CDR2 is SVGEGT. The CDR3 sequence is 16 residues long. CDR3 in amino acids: CASSNLRTVAKNIQYF. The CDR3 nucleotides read TGTGCCAGCAGTAACCTCAGGACAGTTGCCAAAAACATTCAGTACTTC.